This T cell receptor (beta chain) is drawn from a study of blood T cell repertoires in COVID-19. Looking at the study overall: Sources were T cells, B-cell-depleted T cells, or PBMCs; the material itself was cDNA or gDNA.

The assay was immunoSEQ multiplex PCR, and TCRdb's table has in-frame clones only and misses some. The data show over 150,000 clones, 75% to 90% seen once. The V and J ends lost 3 bases and 2 bases respectively, with 11 bases between them. CDR1 is SGHTA, CDR2 FQGNSA, per germline. The CDR3 is 14 residues long. The specimen was peripheral blood. The chain has TRBV7-2 and TRBJ2-7; TRBD2 might be the D (6 bases). This clonotype was sampled from a woman aged 55-70 years with acute or convalescent COVID-19. The CDR3 DNA is TGTGCCAGCAGCTTTGGACTACAAACCTACGAGCAGTACTTC. Translating it yields CASSFGLQTYEQYF.